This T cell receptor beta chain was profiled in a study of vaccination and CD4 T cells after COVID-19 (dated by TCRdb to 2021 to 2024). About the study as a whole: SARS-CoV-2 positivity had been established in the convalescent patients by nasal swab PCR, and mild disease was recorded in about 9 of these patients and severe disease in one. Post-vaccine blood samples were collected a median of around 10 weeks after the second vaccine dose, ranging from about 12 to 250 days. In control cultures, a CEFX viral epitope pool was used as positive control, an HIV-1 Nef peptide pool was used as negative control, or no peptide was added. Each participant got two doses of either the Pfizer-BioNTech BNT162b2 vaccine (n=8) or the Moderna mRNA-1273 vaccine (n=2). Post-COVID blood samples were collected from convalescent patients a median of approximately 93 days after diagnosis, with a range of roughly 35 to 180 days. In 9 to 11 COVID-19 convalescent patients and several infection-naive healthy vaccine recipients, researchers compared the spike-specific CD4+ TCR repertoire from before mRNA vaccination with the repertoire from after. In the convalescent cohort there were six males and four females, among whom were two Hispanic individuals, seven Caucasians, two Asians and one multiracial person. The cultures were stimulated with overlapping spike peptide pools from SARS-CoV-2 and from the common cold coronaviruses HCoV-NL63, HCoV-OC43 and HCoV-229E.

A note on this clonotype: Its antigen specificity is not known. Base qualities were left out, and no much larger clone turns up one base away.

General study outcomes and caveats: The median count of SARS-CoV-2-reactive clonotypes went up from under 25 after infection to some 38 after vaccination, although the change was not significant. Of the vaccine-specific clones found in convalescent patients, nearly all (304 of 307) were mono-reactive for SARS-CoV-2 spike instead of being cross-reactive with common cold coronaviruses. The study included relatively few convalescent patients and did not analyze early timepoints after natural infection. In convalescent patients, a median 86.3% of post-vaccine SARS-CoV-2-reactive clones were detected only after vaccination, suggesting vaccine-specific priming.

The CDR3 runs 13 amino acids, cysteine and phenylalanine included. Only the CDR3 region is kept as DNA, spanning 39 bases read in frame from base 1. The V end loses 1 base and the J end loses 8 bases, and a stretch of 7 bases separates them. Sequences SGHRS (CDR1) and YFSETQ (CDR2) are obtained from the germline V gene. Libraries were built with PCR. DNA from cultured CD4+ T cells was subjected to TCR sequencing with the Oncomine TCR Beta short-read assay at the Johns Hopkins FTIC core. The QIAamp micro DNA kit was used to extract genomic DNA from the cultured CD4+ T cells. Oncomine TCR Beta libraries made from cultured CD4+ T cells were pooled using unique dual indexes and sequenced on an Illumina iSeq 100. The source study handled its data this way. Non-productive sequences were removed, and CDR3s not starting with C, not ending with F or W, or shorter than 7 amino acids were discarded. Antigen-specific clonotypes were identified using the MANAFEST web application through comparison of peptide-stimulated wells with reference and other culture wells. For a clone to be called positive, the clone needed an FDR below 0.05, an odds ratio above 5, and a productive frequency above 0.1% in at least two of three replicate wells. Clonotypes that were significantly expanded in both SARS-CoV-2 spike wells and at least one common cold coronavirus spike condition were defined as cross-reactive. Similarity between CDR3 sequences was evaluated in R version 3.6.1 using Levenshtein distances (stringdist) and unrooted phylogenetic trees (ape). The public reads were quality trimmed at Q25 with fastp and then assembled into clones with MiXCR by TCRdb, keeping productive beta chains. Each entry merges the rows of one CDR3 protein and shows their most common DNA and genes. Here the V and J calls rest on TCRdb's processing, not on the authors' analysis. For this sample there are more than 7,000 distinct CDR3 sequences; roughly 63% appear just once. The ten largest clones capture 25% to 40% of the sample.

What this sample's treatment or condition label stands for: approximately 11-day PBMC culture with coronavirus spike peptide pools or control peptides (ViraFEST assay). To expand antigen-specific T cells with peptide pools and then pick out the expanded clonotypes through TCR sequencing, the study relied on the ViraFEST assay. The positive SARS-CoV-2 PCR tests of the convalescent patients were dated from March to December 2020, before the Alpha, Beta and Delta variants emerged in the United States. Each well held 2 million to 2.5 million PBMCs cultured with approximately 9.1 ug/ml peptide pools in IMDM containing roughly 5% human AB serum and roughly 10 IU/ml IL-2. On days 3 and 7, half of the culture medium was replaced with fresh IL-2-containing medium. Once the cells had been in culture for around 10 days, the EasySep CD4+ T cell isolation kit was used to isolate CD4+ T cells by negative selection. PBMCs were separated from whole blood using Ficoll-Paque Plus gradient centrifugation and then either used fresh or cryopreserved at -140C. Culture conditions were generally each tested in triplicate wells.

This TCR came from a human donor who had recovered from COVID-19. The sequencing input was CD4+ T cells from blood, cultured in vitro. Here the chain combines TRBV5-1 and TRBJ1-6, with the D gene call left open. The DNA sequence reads TGCGCCAGCAGCTTGTATGGGGATTCACCCCTCCACTTT. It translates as CASSLYGDSPLHF.